The 28 T cell receptor beta chains in this list originate from one sample, sequenced in a study of response to subunit inactivated influenza vaccine. TCRdb processed the RT-PCR reads anew with MiXCR; each CDR3 protein has one entry. The sample includes roughly 540,000 distinct CDR3 sequences, less than 25% of them seen just once. These data also featured in a second study, about T cells expressing NK-cell markers. That report adds: Beta-chain TCR cDNA was generated via 5'RACE template switching with UMIs.

The sample consisted of CD4+ T cells sorted from PBMCs, taken 11 to 12 days after vaccination. These receptors were obtained from a man aged 50-59 years who received an inactivated influenza vaccine.

Only a few counts were recorded for this clonotype. The chain carries TRBV5-1 and TRBJ2-5; D uncertain. Looked up from germline, CDR1 is SGHRS and CDR2 is YFSETQ. Trimming stripped 3 bases from V and 0 bases from J, with 12 bases between. The CDR3 is 15 amino acids. The CDR3 is CASSSAVSYQETQYF. CDR3 bases: TGCGCCAGCAGCTCGGCGGTCTCGTACCAAGAGACCCAGTACTTC.

This clonotype was seen more than once but under ten times. This chain links TRBV6-1 with TRBJ1-2, with D uncertain. The CDR3 sequence is 13 residues long. V gave up 6 bases and J gave up 2 bases, with 10 bases separating them. Per germline, CDR1 MNHNS and CDR2 SASEGT. CDR3 bases: TGTGCCAGCAGCCACCTGGGAAACTATGGCTACACCTTC. This gives the protein CASSHLGNYGYTF.

This clonotype showed up just a few times. J is TRBJ1-6 and V is TRBV19, with unresolved D. CDR1 is LNHDA, CDR2 SQIVND, per germline (reference sequence). This CDR3 region has 12 residues. V lost 5 bases and J lost 3, with 2 bases in between. The CDR3 spells CASSFYNSPLHF. As DNA, the CDR3 is TGTGCCAGTAGTTTCTATAATTCACCCCTCCACTTT.

In its sample, this clonotype was seen many times. This sequence joins TRBV24-1 and TRBJ2-2; D gene ambiguous. This CDR3 has 15 residues. V dropped 0 bases and J dropped 4 bases, with 8 bases sitting between them. The germline gives CDR1 KGHDR, CDR2 SFDVKD. The CDR3 coding sequence is TGTGCCACCAGTGATTTGGGCGGTTCCACCGGGGAGCTGTTTTTT. Translation: CATSDLGGSTGELFF.

Only a few counts were recorded for this clonotype. V and J are TRBV19 and TRBJ2-6, with D perhaps given as TRBD1 or TRBD2 (6 bases each). The V end lost 5 bases, the J end lost 3 bases, and 17 bases lay between the germline ends. The V gene's germline CDR1 is LNHDA and CDR2 SQIVND (reference sequence). The CDR3 is 17 residues long. The chain's CDR3 is CASSAGHGGRGANVLTF. The CDR3 DNA follows: TGTGCCAGTAGTGCGGGACATGGGGGGCGTGGGGCCAACGTCCTGACTTTC.

CDR3 DNA: TGTGCCATCAGTGAGAGTCGGGCAGAGAGCACAGATACGCAGTATTTT. Its protein product is CAISESRAESTDTQYF. The rearrangement joins TRBV10-3 to TRBJ2-3; no definite D call. Looked up from germline, CDR1 is ENHRY and CDR2 is SYGVKD. This CDR3 contains 16 residues. Between the trimmed V and J ends, which lost 2 bases and 0 bases, there was a span of 12 bases.

This clonotype was observed at least ten times. The chain links TRBV4-1 to TRBJ2-3; no clear D. Germline lookup yields CDR1 MGHRA and CDR2 YSYEKL. This CDR3 region has 14 residues. The germline V and J ends were trimmed by 0 bases and 7 bases, with 11 bases remaining between them. The CDR3 DNA sequence: TGCGCCAGCAGCCAAGATAGTTATGGGAATACGCAGTATTTT. Translating it yields CASSQDSYGNTQYF.

The sample holds a few counts of this clonotype. V and J are TRBV20-1 and TRBJ1-5; no reliable D call. The CDR3 spans 14 residues. Trimming stripped 6 bases from V and 7 bases from J, with 19 bases between. In germline, CDR1 is DFQATT, CDR2 SNEGSKA (reference sequence). The CDR3 DNA sequence: TGCAGTGCATCCAGTGGCCCCAGCAGGCAGCCCCAGCATTTT. Encoded protein: CSASSGPSRQPQHF.

This clonotype appeared a few times. The chain joins TRBV24-1 to TRBJ2-3; 10 bases are a match to TRBD1. After removal of 5 bases from V and 1 base from J, the junction contained 2 bases not matched to a gene. From germline, CDR1 is KGHDR and CDR2 SFDVKD. The CDR3 spans 15 residues. CDR3 amino acids: CATSGQGAGTDTQYF. The CDR3 DNA reads as TGTGCCACCAGTGGACAGGGGGCAGGCACAGATACGCAGTATTTT.

This chain connects TRBV28 to TRBJ1-2; D may be TRBD1 (6 bases). Trimming stripped 6 bases from V and 4 bases from J, with 12 bases between. Germline V gene sequence: CDR1 MDHEN, CDR2 SYDVKM. The CDR3 has 13 amino acids. The CDR3 spells CASRRTALYGYTF. The CDR3 nucleotides read TGTGCCAGCAGGAGGACAGCGCTCTATGGCTACACCTTC.

This clonotype appeared many times. The chain couples TRBV10-3 to TRBJ2-3; D perhaps matches TRBD1 (5 bases). The V gene's germline CDR1 is ENHRY and CDR2 SYGVKD. Between the trimmed V and J ends, which lost 6 bases and 4 bases, there was a span of 8 bases. The CDR3 consists of 12 residues. Written as DNA, the CDR3 is TGTGCCATCAGATCAGGGTCAGATACGCAGTATTTT. Translation gives CAIRSGSDTQYF.

The table lists this clonotype with a few counts. The chain has TRBV20-1 and TRBJ1-2, with 9 nucleotides matching TRBD1. Germline V gives CDR1 DFQATT, CDR2 SNEGSKA (reference sequence). The CDR3 runs to 12 residues. This CDR3 is CRPQGADYGYTF. DNA of the CDR3: TGCAGACCACAGGGGGCGGACTATGGCTACACCTTC.

This clonotype was counted only a few times. The CDR3 DNA follows: TGTGCCAGCAGCTTAGCGCGCCTAGCGGGAGGTACCAGCTCCTACAATGAGCAGTTCTTC. This codes for CASSLARLAGGTSSYNEQFF. The rearrangement joins TRBV7-8 to TRBJ2-1, with 11 bases that match TRBD2. The V gene's germline CDR1 is SGHVS and CDR2 FQNEAQ. The CDR3 is 20 amino acids. With 0 bases clipped from V and 0 bases from J, the junction kept 10 bases outside the gene matches.

This clonotype was detected a few times. The chain carries TRBV10-3 and TRBJ1-2; TRBD1 aligns across 7 bases. V lost 2 bases and J lost 6; bases outside the gene matches: 3. Germline V gene data show CDR1 as ENHRY and CDR2 as SYGVKD. CDR3 length equals 13 residues. In nucleotides, the CDR3 is TGTGCCATCAGTGAGGTAACAGGGGATGGCTACACCTTC. Amino acids: CAISEVTGDGYTF.

This chain links TRBV18 with TRBJ2-7; TRBD1 agrees at 7 bases. The CDR3 runs to 15 residues. The V segment lost 1 base and the J segment 5 bases; nucleotides outside the gene matches: 8. Germline V gene data show CDR1 as KGHSH and CDR2 as LQKENI. The CDR3 DNA sequence: TGTGCCAGCTCACCACTGCAGGGGGATACGAACGAGCAGTACTTC. Its protein product is CASSPLQGDTNEQYF.

This clonotype was seen a few times. V and J are TRBV5-1 and TRBJ1-4; 7 positions match TRBD1. Germline assignment: CDR1 SGHRS and CDR2 YFSETQ. J was trimmed by 7 bases and V by 4 bases; bases with no gene match: 13. This CDR3 spans 16 amino acids. CDR3 in amino acids: CASSHGNQGVGEKLFF. CDR3 DNA: TGCGCCAGCAGCCACGGTAATCAGGGGGTCGGTGAAAAACTGTTTTTT.

This clonotype was detected a few times. The CDR3 DNA follows: TGTGCCAGCAGTTTCTTTGGTGAGGACAGTGAGCAGTTCTTC. It is translated as CASSFFGEDSEQFF. The chain couples TRBV12-3 or TRBV12-4 to TRBJ2-1, with D perhaps TRBD1 (6 bases). CDR3 length: 14 residues. V was pared by 3 bases and J by 9 bases, with 15 bases between.

A few counts support this clonotype. The gene calls are TRBV20-1 and TRBJ2-2; 7 bases map to TRBD2. Trimming removed 0 bases from V and 4 bases from J; junction bases left unmatched: 8. CDR1 and CDR2 (germline): DFQATT, SNEGSKA (reference sequence). The CDR3 has 16 residues. The CDR3 nucleotides read TGCAGTGCTAGAGATGGCCGGCGGGGGTTCACCGGGGAGCTGTTTTTT. Residues: CSARDGRRGFTGELFF.

This clonotype was seen more than once but under ten times. The J gene is TRBJ2-2, the V gene TRBV6-1; TRBD1 aligns across 7 bases. J was trimmed by 6 bases and V by 6 bases; bases with no gene match: 4. This CDR3 region has 13 residues. Per germline, CDR1 MNHNS and CDR2 SASEGT. The CDR3 DNA is TGTGCCAGCAGGAGACAGGGAGCCGGGGAGCTGTTTTTT. This encodes CASRRQGAGELFF.

V usage is TRBV5-1 and J usage is TRBJ2-7, with 10 bases identical to TRBD1. V lost 2 bases to trimming and J lost 5 bases; unmatched junction nucleotides: 10. Germline loops: CDR1 SGHRS, CDR2 YFSETQ. The CDR3 runs 16 residues. In nucleotides, the CDR3 is TGCGCCAGCAGCTTAGACCCGGGGACAGGGGCCAACGAGCAGTACTTC. It specifies CASSLDPGTGANEQYF.

This clonotype was counted only a few times. The V and J genes are TRBV4-1 and TRBJ2-5, with 7 bases that match TRBD1. The CDR3 is 15 residues long. V lost 1 base to trimming and J lost 5 bases; unmatched junction nucleotides: 7. Per germline, CDR1 MGHRA and CDR2 YSYEKL. Here the CDR3 DNA reads TGCGCCAGCAGCCAAGTCCGGACAGGCGGGGAGACCCAGTACTTC. Protein: CASSQVRTGGETQYF.

Here the CDR3 reads CASSRGLAGGTYEQYF. The CDR3 nucleotides read TGCGCCAGCAGCCGCGGACTAGCGGGTGGAACCTACGAGCAGTACTTC. V usage is TRBV5-1 and J usage is TRBJ2-7; 11 nucleotides align to TRBD2. Germline CDR1 reads SGHRS; CDR2 reads YFSETQ. The V and J ends lost 4 bases and 2 bases, in that order; junction bases with no gene match: 8. This CDR3 is built from 16 residues.

V usage is TRBV20-1 and J usage is TRBJ1-6; D is unclear. Per the germline V gene, CDR1 is DFQATT and CDR2 is SNEGSKA (reference sequence). Trimming pared 1 base from V and 8 bases from J, leaving 12 bases between. This CDR3 region has 14 residues. In nucleotides, the CDR3 is TGCAGTGCTAGAGGGGCCCAAAGGGATTCACCCCTCCACTTT. It translates to CSARGAQRDSPLHF.

CDR3 bases: TGCAGTGCTCCACAGGTAAATGAGCAGTTCTTC. This translates into CSAPQVNEQFF. V is TRBV20-1 and J is TRBJ2-1; a weak D match, TRBD1 (5 bases). V was pared by 5 bases and J by 7 bases, with 9 bases between. Germline-derived CDR1 and CDR2 are DFQATT and SNEGSKA (reference sequence). The CDR3 is 11 residues long.

The chain combines TRBV27 with TRBJ2-1, with 9 nucleotides matching TRBD2. Unmatched junction bases numbered 11, after V lost 5 bases and J lost 6 bases. Germline CDR1 and CDR2: MNHEY and SMNVEV (reference sequence). The CDR3 runs to 16 residues. CDR3 region: CASSPILLAGSNEQFF. As DNA, the CDR3 is TGTGCCAGCAGTCCGATACTACTAGCGGGCTCCAATGAGCAGTTCTTC.

A few counts support this clonotype. In DNA form, the CDR3 reads TGTGCCAGCAGCCTACCCGGACAGGGTTACTACGAGCAGTACTTC. Its protein is CASSLPGQGYYEQYF. This chain joins TRBV3-1 and TRBJ2-7; 8 bases match TRBD1. V lost 4 bases to trimming and J lost 3 bases; unmatched junction nucleotides: 8. Germline lookup yields CDR1 LGHDT and CDR2 YNNKEL (reference sequence). The CDR3 has 15 residues.

This clonotype was seen more than once but under ten times. The V and J genes are TRBV6-1 and TRBJ1-2; 7 nucleotides line up with TRBD1. Looked up from germline, CDR1 is MNHNS and CDR2 is SASEGT. V lost 5 bases to trimming and J lost 2 bases; unmatched junction nucleotides: 8. The CDR3 is 15 amino acids. The CDR3 nucleotides are TGTGCCAGCAGTCCCCTAAAGGGACAGAACTATGGCTACACCTTC. Amino acid sequence: CASSPLKGQNYGYTF.

J is TRBJ2-3 and V is TRBV7-3, with D perhaps matching TRBD1 or TRBD2 (5 bases each). The V and J ends lost 4 bases and 5 bases respectively, with 13 bases between them. Germline CDR1 and CDR2: SGHTA and FQGTGA. CDR3 length equals 14 residues. The CDR3 DNA reads TGTGCCAGCAGCTCTGGACCGGGGCGAGATACGCAGTATTTT. Translation gives CASSSGPGRDTQYF.